Below, 31 T cell receptor beta chains from the same sample are listed, as sequenced in a study of OX40 agonist ivuxolimab in advanced cancers. Profiling relied on immunoSEQ multiplex PCR, and the TCRdb table lists in-frame clones only, not all of them. The sample consists of about 48,000 clones, roughly 91% of them appearing once. Source: CD4+ or CD8+ T cells sorted from blood, taken in a trial of the OX40 agonist ivuxolimab. Receptor source: an adult with an advanced solid tumor such as melanoma, head and neck, liver or kidney cancer.

The rearrangement uses TRBV15 and TRBJ2-6; D uncertain. Germline V gene sequence: CDR1 LNHNV, CDR2 YYDKDF (reference sequence). Trimming took off 4 bases at V and 1 base at J, with 5 bases between the two ends. The CDR3 is made up of 14 amino acids. This chain's CDR3 is CATSMGSGANVLTF. The DNA of the CDR3 is TGTGCCACCAGCATGGGGTCTGGGGCCAACGTCCTGACTTTC.

The chain carries TRBV11-3 and TRBJ2-5; 7 bases are a match to TRBD2. The CDR3 is 14 amino acids. The J segment lost 2 bases and the V segment lost 5 bases, leaving 5 bases of the junction unmatched. Germline assignment: CDR1 SGHNT and CDR2 YENEEA. Written as DNA, the CDR3 is TGTGCCAGCAGCCTAGCCGGGGGGCAAGAGACCCAGTACTTC. Residues: CASSLAGGQETQYF.

V usage is TRBV30 and J usage is TRBJ1-5; D perhaps matches TRBD1 (6 bases). V gave up 2 bases and J gave up 5 bases, with 10 bases separating them. CDR3 size: 13 residues. Germline CDR1 GTSNPN, CDR2 SVGIG (reference sequence). This CDR3 is CAWSWGGDQPQHF. CDR3 DNA sequence: TGTGCCTGGAGTTGGGGGGGCGATCAGCCCCAGCATTTT.

The rearrangement joins TRBV30 to TRBJ1-2; tentatively, D is TRBD1 (5 bases). The V gene's germline CDR1 is GTSNPN and CDR2 SVGIG (reference sequence). CDR3 length: 14 amino acids. V was shortened by 5 bases and J by 0 bases, with 13 bases between the two germline ends. The CDR3 reads CAWWGELANYGYTF. The CDR3 DNA reads as TGTGCCTGGTGGGGGGAGTTGGCTAACTATGGCTACACCTTC.

Comment on this clone: The junction shows a germline mismatch at one end, possibly a read error. The same CDR3 can be traced to other DNA sequences in this sample. The V call is TRBV6-5, the J call TRBJ2-2, with D uncertain. Germline V gene data show CDR1 as MNHEY and CDR2 as SVGAGI. The CDR3 contains 13 residues. The CDR3 DNA follows: TGTGCCAGCAGTTACTCGAATACCGGGGAGCTGTTTTTT. The encoded protein is CASSYSNTGELFF.

The J gene is TRBJ2-7, the V gene TRBV19; possible D gene TRBD2, 6 bases. The V gene lost 3 bases and the J gene lost 3 bases, with 9 bases spanning the gap. Germline CDR1 and CDR2: LNHDA and SQIVND (reference sequence). The CDR3 has 13 residues. CDR3: CASSIAGNYEQYF. CDR3 in DNA: TGTGCCAGTAGTATCGCGGGGAACTACGAGCAGTACTTC.

In its sample, this clone was seen once. V and J are TRBV5-5 and TRBJ2-5; D may be TRBD1 (6 bases). CDR3 length: 13 residues. Between the trimmed V and J ends, which lost 4 bases and 3 bases, there was a span of 10 bases. Per the germline V gene, CDR1 is SGHKS and CDR2 is YYEKEE (reference sequence). The CDR3 bases are TGTGCCAGCAGCCTCCGGACAGAAGAGACCCAGTACTTC. Amino acid sequence: CASSLRTEETQYF. Filled out from reference TRBV5-5 and TRBJ2-5, the complete variable domain reads DAGVTQSPTHLIKTRGQQVTLRCSPISGHKSVSWYQQVLGQGPQFIFQYYEKEERGRGNFPDRFSARQFPNYSSELNVNALLLGDSALYLCASSLRTEETQYFGPGTRLLVL.

For the CDR3, the DNA is TGCGCCAGCAGCTTGCCCCATGGAGGGGGACTCAGGTACTACAATGAGCAGTTCTTC. Translation: CASSLPHGGGLRYYNEQFF. This chain joins TRBV5-1 and TRBJ2-1; the D gene could be TRBD1 or TRBD2 (6 bases each). The V gene lost 1 base and the J gene lost 3 bases, with 23 bases spanning the gap. Germline-derived CDR1 and CDR2 are SGHRS and YFSETQ. The CDR3 sequence is 19 residues long.

The gene calls are TRBV6-1 and TRBJ2-2; D might be TRBD1 (7 bases). The germline V and J ends were trimmed by 7 bases and 3 bases, with 15 bases remaining between them. CDR3 length equals 15 residues. Germline V gives CDR1 MNHNS, CDR2 SASEGT. The CDR3 region has the DNA TGTGCCAGCACCGTGGGGGGACAGCACACCGGGGAGCTGTTTTTT. The encoded protein is CASTVGGQHTGELFF.

CDR3 in DNA: TGTGCCAGCAGCTTGCAGGGACGTCTCGCCTCCTATAATTCACCCCTCCACTTT. Its protein product is CASSLQGRLASYNSPLHF. This rearrangement joins TRBV5-8 to TRBJ1-6; D perhaps matches TRBD1 (5 bases). V was shortened by 1 base and J by 0 bases, with 14 bases between the two germline ends. This CDR3 has 18 residues. CDR1 and CDR2 (germline): SGHTS, YDEGEE. The full variable domain, in which reference TRBV5-8 and TRBJ1-6 provide the parts outside the CDR3, is EAGVTQSPTHLIKTRGQQATLRCSPISGHTSVYWYQQALGLGLQFLLWYDEGEERNRGNFPPRFSGRQFPNYSSELNVNALELEDSALYLCASSLQGRLASYNSPLHFGNGTRLTVT.

This chain uses TRBV19 with TRBJ1-6; perhaps TRBD1 as D (5 bases). The CDR3 is 14 residues long. Deletions cut 5 bases from V and 9 bases from J, with 14 bases between. The germline V gene encodes CDR1 LNHDA and CDR2 SQIVND (reference sequence). As DNA, the CDR3 is TGTGCCAGTAGTCCGGGAGGGGCGCGTTCACCCCTCCACTTT. It translates to CASSPGGARSPLHF.

This clone appeared a single time. This sequence joins TRBV7-6 and TRBJ2-5; 8 bases are shared with TRBD2. CDR1 and CDR2 from the germline V gene are SGHVS and FNYEAQ. V trimming: 1 base; J trimming: 2 bases; junction bases outside the gene matches: 6. The CDR3 runs to 16 residues. CDR3 nucleotide sequence: TGTGCCAGCAGCTTAGTGGGCGGGAGGATTCAAGAGACCCAGTACTTC. Translated: CASSLVGGRIQETQYF.

V is TRBV6-1 and J is TRBJ1-1; D is unclear. The CDR3 covers 11 residues. Trimming pared 8 bases from V and 4 bases from J, leaving 8 bases between. Germline values: CDR1 MNHNS, CDR2 SASEGT. CDR3 coding DNA: TGTGCCAGCGGGCAGCCCACTGAAGCTTTCTTT. This gives the protein CASGQPTEAFF.

The V and J genes are TRBV6-4 and TRBJ2-2, with TRBD2 identical over 12 bases. The germline V gene has CDR1 MRHNA and CDR2 SNTAGT. Germline trimming cut 6 bases from V and 0 bases from J; bases unmatched to any gene: 8. The length of the CDR3 is 18 residues. The CDR3 loop reads CASSDETSGGSNTGELFF. CDR3 bases: TGTGCCAGCAGCGACGAGACTAGCGGGGGCTCGAACACCGGGGAGCTGTTTTTT.

The V gene is TRBV10-2, the J gene TRBJ2-7; 15 positions match TRBD2. The germline CDR1 and CDR2 sequences are WSHSY and SAAADI. There are 17 residues in the CDR3. V was clipped by 2 bases and J by 5 bases; unmatched bases: 7. The DNA for the CDR3 is TGCGCCAGCAGTGAGCCCCTGGGGACTAGCGGGGGGAACGAGCAGTACTTC. Translated: CASSEPLGTSGGNEQYF.

CDR3 sequence (DNA): TGTGCCACCAGCGTCAGGGGGCTCACCATGAACACTGAAGCTTTCTTT. Encoded protein: CATSVRGLTMNTEAFF. This chain links TRBV15 with TRBJ1-1, with 8 bases fitting TRBD1. V lost 5 bases, J lost 0 bases, and 8 bases stayed unmatched. The CDR3 consists of 16 residues. CDR1 is LNHNV and CDR2 is YYDKDF in the germline V gene (reference sequence).

The V call is TRBV4-2, the J call TRBJ2-2; D is tentatively TRBD1 or TRBD2 (5 bases each). Germline V lookup: CDR1 LGHNA, CDR2 YNFKEQ. The CDR3 has 15 residues. Deletions cut 4 bases from V and 0 bases from J, with 9 bases between. The CDR3 here is CASSPLGANTGELFF. The CDR3 DNA sequence: TGTGCCAGCAGCCCCCTGGGGGCGAACACCGGGGAGCTGTTTTTT.

The chain combines TRBV9 with TRBJ2-2; no definite D call. The CDR3 extends over 11 amino acids. Trimming took off 3 bases at V and 8 bases at J, with 5 bases between the two ends. Germline-derived CDR1 and CDR2 are SGDLS and YYNGEE. The CDR3 coding sequence is TGTGCCAGCAGCGCATCAGGGGAGCTGTTTTTT. Its protein is CASSASGELFF.

This clone showed up just once. The chain carries TRBV5-6 and TRBJ2-7; TRBD2 might be the D (6 bases). V lost 2 bases and J lost 0, with 12 bases in between. The CDR3 contains 15 residues. Germline loops: CDR1 SGHDT, CDR2 YYEEEE. The CDR3 sequence: CASSFWGDLSYEQYF. For the CDR3, the DNA is TGTGCCAGCAGCTTTTGGGGGGACCTCTCCTACGAGCAGTACTTC.

The table lists this clone with a count of one. The chain couples TRBV28 to TRBJ2-7; TRBD1 or TRBD2 may be the D gene (6 bases each). Germline V gene lookup returns CDR1 MDHEN and CDR2 SYDVKM. The CDR3 is 14 residues long. V shed 5 bases and J shed 0 bases, with 11 bases lying between them. The CDR3 sequence: CASSTQGGSYEQYV. CDR3 sequence (DNA): TGTGCCAGCAGTACACAGGGAGGCTCCTACGAGCAGTACGTC.

This chain joins TRBV27 and TRBJ1-5; the D is unclear. Germline assignment: CDR1 MNHEY and CDR2 SMNVEV (reference sequence). The CDR3 covers 15 residues. V was trimmed by 6 bases and J by 6 bases, leaving 18 bases between them. CDR3 loop: CASRPAEDSGQPQHF. The DNA of the CDR3 is TGTGCCAGCAGGCCGGCTGAGGATTCGGGTCAGCCCCAGCATTTT.

The table lists this clone with a few counts. J is TRBJ1-5 and V is TRBV19, with D perhaps TRBD1 (6 bases). This CDR3 has 13 residues. Germline values: CDR1 LNHDA, CDR2 SQIVND (reference sequence). The germline V and J ends were trimmed by 9 bases and 3 bases, with 12 bases remaining between them. The CDR3 protein is CASQTGINQPQHF. CDR3 in DNA: TGTGCCAGCCAAACAGGGATCAATCAGCCCCAGCATTTT.

This clone has a single count. The V gene is TRBV7-3, the J gene TRBJ1-2, with 8 bases identical to TRBD1. J lost 4 bases, V lost 5 bases, and 9 bases had no gene match. Germline CDR1 and CDR2: SGHTA and FQGTGA. This CDR3 is built from 15 residues. DNA for the CDR3: TGTGCCAGCAGCCCCGGACAGGGTATCAGCTATGGCTACACCTTC. Translating it yields CASSPGQGISYGYTF.

The genes are TRBV27 and TRBJ1-1; 7 nucleotides match TRBD1. CDR1 MNHEY and CDR2 SMNVEV come from the germline V gene (reference sequence). The CDR3 extends over 13 amino acids. V lost 6 bases and J lost 14; bases outside the gene matches: 15. The CDR3 region has the DNA TGTGCCAGCAGCCTGGTACAGGGGCGCCGTCCGTTCTTT. Translation: CASSLVQGRRPFF.

The gene calls are TRBV7-9 and TRBJ1-4; no definite D call. The CDR3 runs 14 residues. Germline CDR1 and CDR2: SEHNR and FQNEAQ (reference sequence). V lost 5 bases to trimming and J lost 8 bases, with 15 bases between them. CDR3 nucleotide sequence: TGTGCCAGCAGCCGGTCGGGGAGTGGAGAAAAACTGTTTTTT. As protein: CASSRSGSGEKLFF.

The chain links TRBV5-6 to TRBJ2-7; possible D gene TRBD2, 6 bases. Germline V gene data show CDR1 as SGHDT and CDR2 as YYEEEE. Deletions cut 3 bases from V and 2 bases from J, with 9 bases between. The CDR3 runs to 13 residues. CDR3 sequence: CASSSPGAYEQYV. CDR3 sequence (DNA): TGTGCCAGCAGCTCCCCGGGGGCCTACGAGCAGTACGTC.

The count of this clone is one. CDR3 residues: CASSQDFAHWAWYNEQFF. In DNA form, the CDR3 reads TGCGCCAGCAGCCAAGATTTTGCCCACTGGGCCTGGTACAATGAGCAGTTCTTC. The J gene is TRBJ2-1, the V gene TRBV4-1; D is unresolved. The CDR3 totals 18 residues. V lost 0 bases and J 4 bases, leaving 19 bases between the germline ends. CDR1 and CDR2 from the germline V gene are MGHRA and YSYEKL.

The CDR3 sequence: CASSLSTPYFTPSPLHF. The CDR3 nucleotides are TGTGCCAGCAGTTTATCTACACCCTACTTTACACCTTCACCCCTCCACTTT. The gene calls are TRBV27 and TRBJ1-6; no clear D gene. Germline CDR1 reads MNHEY; CDR2 reads SMNVEV (reference sequence). With 0 bases removed from V and 9 bases from J, the gap between germline ends came to 18 bases. The CDR3 loop spans 17 amino acids.

This chain uses TRBV4-2 with TRBJ2-7; 9 positions match TRBD2. The V and J ends lost 2 bases and 3 bases, in that order; junction bases with no gene match: 11. The CDR3 is 17 amino acids. Germline V gene sequence: CDR1 LGHNA, CDR2 YNFKEQ. The chain's CDR3 is CASSQNEPGLAVYEQYF. The CDR3 DNA is TGTGCCAGCAGCCAAAATGAACCGGGACTAGCTGTCTACGAGCAGTACTTC.

This chain links TRBV19 with TRBJ1-5; no definite D call. V was trimmed by 6 bases and J by 0 bases, leaving 12 bases between them. Germline assignment: CDR1 LNHDA and CDR2 SQIVND (reference sequence). The CDR3 runs 15 residues. The CDR3 DNA reads TGTGCCAGTAGAGTGGGGAGTGATAGCAATCAGCCCCAGCATTTT. Encoded protein: CASRVGSDSNQPQHF.

The J gene is TRBJ2-3, the V gene TRBV7-9; 13 nucleotides line up with TRBD2. The V gene end was trimmed by 5 bases and the J gene end by 1 base; junction bases not matched to a gene: 12. The CDR3 consists of 19 residues. Germline V gene data show CDR1 as SEHNR and CDR2 as FQNEAQ (reference sequence). The DNA for the CDR3 is TGTGCCAGCAGCCGTAGAACTAGCGGGGGGGCCGCTGGCACAGATACGCAGTATTTT. Translated: CASSRRTSGGAAGTDTQYF. Supplemented by reference TRBV7-9 and TRBJ2-3, the full variable domain reads DTGVSQNPRHKITKRGQNVTFRCDPISEHNRLYWYRQTLGQGPEFLTYFQNEAQLEKSRLLSDRFSAERPKGSFSTLEIQRTEQGDSAMYLCASSRRTSGGAAGTDTQYFGPGTRLTVL.